The 11 T cell receptor beta chains reported below all come from one sample, sequenced in a study of sequential checkpoint blockade in melanoma. Clones were sequenced by immunoSEQ multiplex PCR, and TCRdb holds only the in-frame ones, with some missing. The repertoire holds approximately 26,000 clones, with about 77% as singletons. Treatment indicated: randomized to nivolumab then ipilimumab (arm A) or the reverse (arm B). The sequencing used CD8+ T cells sorted from blood (inferred from file names), collected from a patient given nivolumab and ipilimumab in sequence. The source of these receptors is a human donor with melanoma.

This clone was detected only a few times. The chain is built from TRBV5-1 and TRBJ1-1, with TRBD1 matching 9 bases. Germline loops: CDR1 SGHRS, CDR2 YFSETQ. J was trimmed by 5 bases and V by 3 bases; bases with no gene match: 8. The CDR3 runs 15 residues. DNA for the CDR3: TGCGCCAGCAGCTCTATGGACAGGGGAGGAACTGAAGCTTTCTTT. It translates to CASSSMDRGGTEAFF.

The chain employs TRBV4-1 and TRBJ2-1; 11 nucleotides align to TRBD2. The CDR3 loop spans 18 amino acids. In germline, CDR1 is MGHRA, CDR2 YSYEKL. J was trimmed by 1 base and V by 3 bases; bases with no gene match: 8. The CDR3 is CASSQTTSGMGSYNEQFF. DNA of the CDR3: TGCGCCAGCAGCCAGACGACTAGCGGGATGGGATCCTACAATGAGCAGTTCTTC.

The chain recombines TRBV18 with TRBJ1-4, with 7 bases that match TRBD1. The CDR3 consists of 15 residues. The V gene's germline CDR1 is KGHSH and CDR2 LQKENI. V lost 3 bases and J lost 5; bases outside the gene matches: 6. This CDR3 reads CASSPSPGQNEKLFF. CDR3 coding DNA: TGTGCCAGCTCACCGTCTCCGGGACAGAATGAAAAACTGTTTTTT.

V usage is TRBV7-8 and J usage is TRBJ2-2; 9 bases fit TRBD2. The CDR3 spans 17 residues. Trimming at V came to 2 bases and at J to 0 bases, leaving 4 bases not matched to a gene. From germline, CDR1 is SGHVS and CDR2 FQNEAQ. The DNA of the CDR3 is TGTGCCAGCAGCTTACTAATAGCGGGAGCGAACACCGGGGAGCTGTTTTTT. Translated: CASSLLIAGANTGELFF.

The rearrangement joins TRBV27 to TRBJ2-7, with D possibly TRBD2 on 7 matching bases. The CDR3 is 15 amino acids. The V and J ends lost 8 bases and 4 bases respectively, with 21 bases between them. Germline CDR1 is MNHEY and CDR2 is SMNVEV (reference sequence). DNA for the CDR3: TGTGCCAGCGGTCCCTCGGGGGGCATGGGATACGAGCAGTACTTC. Translated: CASGPSGGMGYEQYF.

The chain carries TRBV19 and TRBJ2-2; D gene ambiguous. Germline CDR1 and CDR2: LNHDA and SQIVND (reference sequence). CDR3 size: 12 residues. V lost 7 bases to trimming and J lost 3 bases, with 6 bases between them. CDR3 sequence reads: CASTRYTGELFF. The CDR3 DNA reads as TGTGCCAGTACCAGATACACCGGGGAGCTGTTTTTT.

The chain couples TRBV19 to TRBJ2-7, with D uncertain. The V gene's germline CDR1 is LNHDA and CDR2 SQIVND (reference sequence). The CDR3 is made up of 14 amino acids. V was clipped by 0 bases and J by 0 bases, with 6 bases between them. The CDR3 sequence is CASSIDDSSYEQYF. In DNA form, the CDR3 reads TGTGCCAGTAGTATAGATGACTCCTCCTACGAGCAGTACTTC.

The genes are TRBV6-5 and TRBJ1-1; 9 bases align to TRBD1. This CDR3 comprises 16 residues. Trimming removed 2 bases from V and 4 bases from J; junction bases left unmatched: 8. CDR1 and CDR2 from the germline V gene are MNHEY and SVGAGI. CDR3 residues: CASSYRTGEGVTEAFF. CDR3 nucleotides: TGTGCCAGCAGTTACAGGACAGGGGAGGGTGTCACTGAAGCTTTCTTT.

The genes are TRBV7-9 and TRBJ2-1; tentatively, D is TRBD1 (7 bases). Germline CDR1 is SEHNR and CDR2 is FQNEAQ (reference sequence). V was clipped by 6 bases and J by 6 bases, with 12 bases between them. The CDR3 is 13 amino acids. As DNA, the CDR3 is TGTGCCAGCAGGCACAGGGGAGGCAATGAGCAGTTCTTC. It codes for CASRHRGGNEQFF. Variable domain in full (rest from reference TRBV7-9 and TRBJ2-1): DTGVSQNPRHKITKRGQNVTFRCDPISEHNRLYWYRQTLGQGPEFLTYFQNEAQLEKSRLLSDRFSAERPKGSFSTLEIQRTEQGDSAMYLCASRHRGGNEQFFGPGTRLTVL.

V gene TRBV29-1 combines with J gene TRBJ2-6; D ambiguous. The CDR3 has 16 residues. Germline V CDR1 and CDR2: SQVTM, ANQGSEA. Trimming removed 2 bases from V and 1 base from J, with 12 bases in between. Written as DNA, the CDR3 is TGCAGCGTTGAACCGCTAGGCTCGTCTGGGGCCAACGTCCTGACTTTC. It specifies CSVEPLGSSGANVLTF.

This chain uses TRBV6-6 with TRBJ1-5; D is possibly TRBD1 (6 bases). This CDR3 has 11 residues. Germline V gene data show CDR1 as MNHNY and CDR2 as SVGAGI (reference sequence). Trimming left V 5 bases short and J 9 bases short, with 8 bases between. This CDR3 is CASSTTGPQHF. The DNA for the CDR3 is TGTGCCAGCAGTACGACAGGGCCCCAGCATTTT.